These 20 T cell receptor beta chains came from one sample sequenced in a study of identical twins. TCRdb fed the 5' RACE reads into MiXCR, producing one record per CDR3 protein. The repertoire consists of approximately 240,000 distinct CDR3 sequences, with over 12% occurring once and the leading ten covering around 8.3%. The sequencing sample was made of memory (CD45RO+) T cells sorted from blood. Receptors were obtained from a woman aged 18-29 years in good health.

This clonotype turned up a few times. V gene TRBV11-2 combines with J gene TRBJ2-5; D is ambiguous. V lost 1 base to trimming and J lost 4 bases, with 13 bases between them. The CDR3 contains 15 residues. In germline, CDR1 is SGHAT, CDR2 FQNNGV. The CDR3 protein is CASSLVRANPETQYF. The CDR3 nucleotides read TGTGCCAGCAGCTTAGTTAGGGCCAACCCAGAGACCCAGTACTTC.

This clonotype has only a few counts. The J gene is TRBJ2-2, the V gene TRBV5-6; D may be TRBD1 (7 bases). Trimming cost V 2 bases and J 6 bases, with 14 bases left between them. The CDR3 is 15 residues long. CDR1 and CDR2 (germline): SGHDT, YYEEEE. The CDR3 loop is CASSFRQGGAGELFF. CDR3 sequence (DNA): TGTGCCAGCAGCTTCCGGCAGGGGGGTGCCGGGGAGCTGTTTTTT. The whole variable domain, remainder taken from reference TRBV5-6 and TRBJ2-2, is DAGVTQSPTHLIKTRGQQVTLRCSPKSGHDTVSWYQQALGQGPQFIFQYYEEEERQRGNFPDRFSGHQFPNYSSELNVNALLLGDSALYLCASSFRQGGAGELFFGEGSRLTVL.

The CDR3 sequence: CASSTTAGAAQYF. In DNA form, the CDR3 reads TGTGCCAGCAGCACGACTGCCGGGGCGGCCCAGTACTTC. The genes are TRBV7-3 and TRBJ2-5; the D call may be TRBD1 or TRBD2 (5 bases each). CDR1 SGHTA and CDR2 FQGTGA come from the germline V gene. With 5 bases removed from V and 9 bases from J, the gap between germline ends came to 16 bases. CDR3 length: 13 residues.

This clonotype was counted between two and nine times. The V and J genes are TRBV5-1 and TRBJ2-6; D might be TRBD1 (7 bases). This CDR3 region has 17 residues. Deletions cut 3 bases from V and 7 bases from J, with 20 bases between. Germline CDR1 and CDR2: SGHRS and YFSETQ. CDR3 in amino acids: CASSYGGGFKVANVLTF. The DNA for the CDR3 is TGCGCCAGCAGCTACGGAGGGGGCTTTAAGGTAGCCAACGTCCTGACTTTC.

Many counts were recorded for this clonotype. CDR3 region: CASSLTRVDTQYF. The CDR3 DNA reads TGTGCCAGCAGCTTAACGCGGGTAGATACGCAGTATTTT. The chain joins TRBV7-3 to TRBJ2-3; perhaps TRBD2 as D (5 bases). CDR1 and CDR2 (germline): SGHTA, FQGTGA. The CDR3 sequence is 13 residues long. The V end lost 0 bases, the J end lost 5 bases, and 6 bases lay between the germline ends.

The table lists this clonotype with a few counts. The chain is built from TRBV7-2 and TRBJ2-1; tentatively, D is TRBD2 (5 bases). Germline V gene lookup returns CDR1 SGHTA and CDR2 FQGNSA. Trimming cost V 2 bases and J 0 bases, with 8 bases left between them. This CDR3 contains 15 residues. CDR3 sequence (DNA): TGTGCCAGCAGCTTAATTGGGAGCTCCTACAATGAGCAGTTCTTC. As protein: CASSLIGSSYNEQFF.

This clonotype was observed a handful of times. V gene TRBV27 combines with J gene TRBJ2-4; TRBD2 aligns across 7 bases. This CDR3 has 15 amino acids. Germline V gives CDR1 MNHEY, CDR2 SMNVEV (reference sequence). V was pared by 5 bases and J by 1 base, with 5 bases of the junction left unmatched. CDR3 sequence reads: CASSAPGGAKNIQYF. In nucleotides, the CDR3 is TGTGCCAGCAGTGCGCCGGGAGGCGCCAAAAACATTCAGTACTTC.

The chain recombines TRBV18 with TRBJ2-3; D gene unclear. The V and J ends lost 6 bases and 6 bases respectively, with 10 bases between them. The germline V gene encodes CDR1 KGHSH and CDR2 LQKENI. This CDR3 has 12 residues. CDR3 amino acids: CASSARPDTQYF. CDR3 DNA sequence: TGTGCCAGCTCCGCCCGGCCCGATACGCAGTATTTT. The full variable domain, its missing parts supplied by reference TRBV18 and TRBJ2-3, is NAGVMQNPRHLVRRRGQEARLRCSPMKGHSHVYWYRQLPEEGLKFMVYLQKENIIDESGMPKERFSAEFPKEGPSILRIQQVVRGDSAAYFCASSARPDTQYFGPGTRLTVL.

This clonotype was counted at least ten times. The rearrangement joins TRBV27 to TRBJ2-7; D uncertain. CDR1 MNHEY and CDR2 SMNVEV come from the germline V gene (reference sequence). This CDR3 spans 13 amino acids. Between the trimmed V and J ends, which lost 0 bases and 1 base, there was a span of 4 bases. The CDR3 spells CASSLSISYEQYF. CDR3 DNA sequence: TGTGCCAGCAGTTTATCAATTTCCTACGAGCAGTACTTC.

This clonotype was recorded at least ten times. The chain links TRBV12-3 or TRBV12-4 to TRBJ1-1; 8 nucleotides align to TRBD1. The CDR3 length is 15 residues. The ends lost 8 bases at V and 5 bases at J; junction bases unmatched: 13. The CDR3 is CASGPVGRGLTEAFF. The DNA for the CDR3 is TGTGCCAGCGGTCCCGTGGGCAGGGGGCTGACTGAAGCTTTCTTT.

This chain connects TRBV7-9 to TRBJ1-4, with TRBD1 as a possible D gene (6 bases). The CDR3 has 13 residues. Trimming took 8 bases from V and 3 from J, leaving 10 bases between them. CDR1 is SEHNR, CDR2 FQNEAQ, per germline (reference sequence). The CDR3 DNA is TGTGCCAGCTGGGGGGCCGCTAATGAAAAACTGTTTTTT. Its protein is CASWGAANEKLFF.

By share, this clonotype counts as medium-sized (0.01 to 0.1%). The chain uses TRBV12-3 or TRBV12-4 and TRBJ1-2; 11 bases agree with TRBD1. After removal of 10 bases from V and 8 bases from J, the junction contained 9 bases not matched to a gene. The CDR3 has 13 residues. CDR3 DNA: TGTGCCATCCGGGACAGGGGGACAGGCGGCTACACCTTC. Protein: CAIRDRGTGGYTF.

The genes are TRBV10-3 and TRBJ1-4, with D possibly matching TRBD1 (5 bases). V lost 10 bases to trimming and J lost 7 bases, with 22 bases between them. The CDR3 extends over 15 amino acids. Germline loops: CDR1 ENHRY, CDR2 SYGVKD. CDR3 DNA sequence: TGTGCCACCTGGGGCGGGATGCGGTCCGGTGAAAAACTGTTTTTT. Translating gives CATWGGMRSGEKLFF.

The chain employs TRBV10-3 and TRBJ2-7; no clear D gene. V lost 0 bases and J lost 4, with 7 bases in between. The CDR3 sequence is 13 residues long. Germline-derived CDR1 and CDR2 are ENHRY and SYGVKD. The CDR3 DNA reads as TGTGCCATCAGTGAGTCCCGCAGGTACGAGCAGTACTTC. Its translation: CAISESRRYEQYF.

The chain couples TRBV11-3 to TRBJ2-2, with 7 bases lining up with TRBD1. The CDR3 runs to 14 residues. Germline CDR1 is SGHNT and CDR2 is YENEEA. Trimming removed 3 bases from V and 4 bases from J; junction bases left unmatched: 2. The CDR3 nucleotides are TGTGCCAGCAGCTTGACAGGGACCACCGGGGAGCTGTTTTTT. It yields the protein CASSLTGTTGELFF.

This clonotype was counted once. This chain links TRBV20-1 with TRBJ2-3; tentative D call: TRBD2 (7 bases). Germline V gives CDR1 DFQATT, CDR2 SNEGSKA (reference sequence). V was trimmed by 1 base and J by 8 bases, leaving 16 bases between them. CDR3 length: 14 residues. The DNA of the CDR3 is TGCAGTGCTAGAGTGGGGGGGCCGTCGGGTACGCAGTATTTT. Protein: CSARVGGPSGTQYF.

This clonotype appeared many times. This chain connects TRBV7-2 to TRBJ1-1, with TRBD1 as a possible D gene (5 bases). Germline V gene data show CDR1 as SGHTA and CDR2 as FQGNSA. The CDR3 runs to 13 residues. Trimming cost V 4 bases and J 3 bases, with 9 bases left between them. The DNA for the CDR3 is TGTGCCAGCAGCTGGGGCCAGGACACTGAAGCTTTCTTT. As protein: CASSWGQDTEAFF.

The chain links TRBV15 to TRBJ2-1; no firm D call. V gave up 0 bases and J gave up 5 bases, with 5 bases separating them. This CDR3 has 13 amino acids. Germline V CDR1 and CDR2: LNHNV, YYDKDF (reference sequence). CDR3 nucleotide sequence: TGTGCCACCAGCAGAGATTTGAACAATGAGCAGTTCTTC. Residues: CATSRDLNNEQFF. The complete variable domain, with remaining parts taken from reference TRBV15 and TRBJ2-1, reads DAMVIQNPRYQVTQFGKPVTLSCSQTLNHNVMYWYQQKSSQAPKLLFHYYDKDFNNEADTPDNFQSRRPNTSFCFLDIRSPGLGDTAMYLCATSRDLNNEQFFGPGTRLTVL.

This clonotype was counted once. This sequence joins TRBV7-2 and TRBJ2-7; the D gene is possibly TRBD2 (6 bases). Germline assignment: CDR1 SGHTA and CDR2 FQGNSA. The CDR3 length is 14 residues. The V and J ends lost 1 base and 3 bases respectively, with 10 bases between them. Here the CDR3 reads CASSLEGLHYEQYF. The CDR3 coding sequence is TGTGCCAGCAGCTTAGAGGGACTTCACTACGAGCAGTACTTC. Full variable domain (missing parts from reference TRBV7-2 and TRBJ2-7): GAGVSQSPSNKVTEKGKDVELRCDPISGHTALYWYRQSLGQGLEFLIYFQGNSAPDKSGLPSDRFSAERTGGSVSTLTIQRTQQEDSAVYLCASSLEGLHYEQYFGPGTRLTVT.

The chain uses TRBV29-1 and TRBJ2-5, with D maybe TRBD2 (5 bases). CDR1 is SQVTM and CDR2 is ANQGSEA in the germline V gene. The CDR3 runs 12 residues. Trimming removed 3 bases at V and 2 bases at J, with 7 bases between. The CDR3 here is CSVDQRQETQYF. The CDR3 coding sequence is TGCAGCGTTGACCAGCGGCAAGAGACCCAGTACTTC.